Presented here are 30 T cell receptor beta chains from one specimen sequenced in a study of cytomegalovirus exposure and HLA in healthy donors. PCR was performed using 60 Vbeta and 13 Jbeta primers. Using immunoSEQ multiplex PCR, the repertoire was profiled, and TCRdb retains in-frame clones only, with some absent. The sample includes around 99,000 clones, around 77% of them seen just once. The sequenced sample consisted of PBMCs. The receptors derive from a middle-aged man in good health and CMV-seronegative.

The genes are TRBV30 and TRBJ1-4; D gene unclear. This CDR3 spans 15 amino acids. The V end was cut by 2 bases, the J end by 8 bases, with 18 bases between. Germline V CDR1 and CDR2: GTSNPN, SVGIG (reference sequence). Written as DNA, the CDR3 is TGTGCCTGGAGTCGACCCACGACCGGGGAGGAAAAACTGTTTTTT. Encoded protein: CAWSRPTTGEEKLFF.

V gene TRBV5-4 combines with J gene TRBJ2-2; D unresolved. Germline values: CDR1 SGHNT, CDR2 YYREEE (reference sequence). Trimming shortened V by 6 bases and J by 8 bases, and 11 bases separated the two germline ends. The CDR3 contains 12 residues. CDR3 region: CASNLPMGELFF. The DNA of the CDR3 is TGTGCCAGCAACCTCCCTATGGGGGAGCTGTTTTTT.

The chain couples TRBV5-4 to TRBJ1-1, with 8 bases lining up with TRBD1. Unmatched junction bases numbered 21, after V lost 4 bases and J lost 1 base. The length of the CDR3 is 20 residues. The germline V gene has CDR1 SGHNT and CDR2 YYREEE (reference sequence). The CDR3 region is CASSPVKGGQGKSANTEAFF. The CDR3 DNA reads TGTGCCAGCAGCCCCGTAAAGGGCGGACAGGGTAAGAGTGCGAACACTGAAGCTTTCTTT.

This chain joins TRBV9 and TRBJ2-1; a possible D gene is TRBD2 (6 bases). This CDR3 is 15 amino acids long. The germline V and J ends were trimmed by 0 bases and 7 bases, with 14 bases remaining between them. Germline V lookup: CDR1 SGDLS, CDR2 YYNGEE. The DNA of the CDR3 is TGTGCCAGCAGCGTAGCGGCGGGAAGGTTAAATGAGCAGTTCTTC. Its protein product is CASSVAAGRLNEQFF.

The rearrangement links TRBV30 to TRBJ2-3; TRBD2 matches 8 bases. The V and J ends lost 2 bases and 3 bases, in that order; junction bases with no gene match: 4. CDR3 length equals 14 residues. In germline, CDR1 is GTSNPN, CDR2 SVGIG (reference sequence). CDR3 residues: CAWSMTSVTDTQYF. In nucleotides, the CDR3 is TGTGCCTGGAGTATGACTAGCGTGACAGATACGCAGTATTTT.

The genes are TRBV6-5 and TRBJ2-3, with 9 nucleotides matching TRBD2. The CDR3 extends over 14 amino acids. V gave up 8 bases and J gave up 3 bases; unmatched junction bases: 6. Per the germline V gene, CDR1 is MNHEY and CDR2 is SVGAGI. The CDR3 sequence: CASRGTSGTDTQYF. For the CDR3, the DNA is TGTGCCAGCCGGGGTACTAGCGGGACAGATACGCAGTATTTT.

This clone is termed medium-sized (0.01 to 0.1%). The chain recombines TRBV15 with TRBJ1-4; the match to TRBD1 covers 8 bases. Germline lookup yields CDR1 LNHNV and CDR2 YYDKDF (reference sequence). The CDR3 runs to 16 residues. Trimming removed 3 bases from V and 5 bases from J; junction bases left unmatched: 8. Written as DNA, the CDR3 is TGTGCCACCAGCAGCAAATCCGGGACAGGCAATGAAAAACTGTTTTTT. This codes for CATSSKSGTGNEKLFF.

The chain joins TRBV30 to TRBJ2-7; the match to TRBD1 covers 7 bases. V shed 2 bases and J 3 bases; nucleotides not matched to a gene: 7. Germline CDR1 is GTSNPN and CDR2 is SVGIG (reference sequence). The CDR3 runs to 14 residues. The CDR3: CAWSIITGDYEQYF. CDR3 nucleotides: TGTGCCTGGAGTATTATTACAGGGGACTACGAGCAGTACTTC.

This clone was seen a few times. The chain recombines TRBV4-1 with TRBJ1-5; TRBD1 is a possible D gene (5 bases). The V and J ends lost 1 base and 0 bases respectively, with 13 bases between them. Germline CDR1 reads MGHRA; CDR2 reads YSYEKL. There are 17 residues in the CDR3. In nucleotides, the CDR3 is TGCGCCAGCAGCCAAGGACCCGGGGGTAGTAGCAATCAGCCCCAGCATTTT. Translation: CASSQGPGGSSNQPQHF.

The V gene is TRBV9, the J gene TRBJ1-6; 7 positions agree with TRBD1. From germline, CDR1 is SGDLS and CDR2 YYNGEE. V dropped 3 bases and J dropped 6; count of bases not matched to a gene: 3. The CDR3 is 14 amino acids. The CDR3 nucleotides are TGTGCCAGCAGCGCCCAGGGGGGTAATTCACCCCTCCACTTT. As protein: CASSAQGGNSPLHF.

The chain combines TRBV7-9 with TRBJ1-6; the match to TRBD1 covers 8 bases. This CDR3 spans 17 amino acids. With V trimmed by 1 base and J by 0 bases, 2 bases remained unmatched. Germline lookup yields CDR1 SEHNR and CDR2 FQNEAQ (reference sequence). The CDR3 coding sequence is TGTGCCAGCAGCTTAGTGACAGGGGTCTCCTATAATTCACCCCTCCACTTT. Its protein product is CASSLVTGVSYNSPLHF.

This chain uses TRBV5-1 with TRBJ2-7; 7 nucleotides match TRBD1. V gave up 3 bases and J gave up 3 bases; unmatched junction bases: 3. The CDR3 is 13 amino acids. CDR1 SGHRS and CDR2 YFSETQ come from the germline V gene. In DNA form, the CDR3 reads TGCGCCAGCAGCTCCTCAGGGGGCTACGAGCAGTACTTC. This sequence encodes CASSSSGGYEQYF.

The CDR3 coding sequence is TGTGCCAGCAGCTTCAGGGAACGGACTGAAGCTTTCTTT. It codes for CASSFRERTEAFF. The V call is TRBV11-1, the J call TRBJ1-1, with D perhaps matching TRBD1 (5 bases). CDR3 size: 13 residues. V lost 3 bases and J lost 5, with 10 bases in between. Germline V gene sequence: CDR1 SGHAT, CDR2 FQDESV (reference sequence).

This chain joins TRBV30 and TRBJ1-1, with 7 nucleotides matching TRBD1. The CDR3 runs to 12 residues. From germline, CDR1 is GTSNPN and CDR2 SVGIG (reference sequence). J lost 4 bases, V lost 3 bases, and 2 bases had no gene match. For the CDR3, the DNA is TGTGCCTGGAGCCACAGGGGCACTGAAGCTTTCTTT. Protein sequence: CAWSHRGTEAFF. The variable domain in full, completed from reference TRBV30 and TRBJ1-1, reads SQTIHQWPATLVQPVGSPLSLECTVEGTSNPNLYWYRQAAGRGLQLLFYSVGIGQISSEVPQNLSASRPQDRQFILSSKKLLLSDSGFYLCAWSHRGTEAFFGQGTRLTVV.

This clone was seen only a few times. The sample contains more than one DNA sequence encoding this CDR3. The chain carries TRBV5-6 and TRBJ2-3; 12 positions match TRBD2. The CDR3 runs 16 residues. J gave up 0 bases and V 3 bases, and 2 bases lay outside the gene matches. Germline loops: CDR1 SGHDT, CDR2 YYEEEE. CDR3 region: CASSSGTSGSTDTQYF. In DNA form, the CDR3 reads TGTGCCAGCAGCTCGGGGACTAGCGGGAGCACAGATACGCAGTATTTT.

Turning to this clone: A junction end diverges from the germline sequence, so it may reflect a read error. This sequence joins TRBV10-1 and TRBJ2-7; D is unclear. CDR3 length: 15 amino acids. Germline assignment: CDR1 WNHNN and CDR2 SYGVQD (reference sequence). In nucleotides, the CDR3 is TGCGCCAGCAGTGGAATTCGAGACAAGTCCTACGGGCAGTACTTC. Its protein is CASSGIRDKSYGQYF.

The rearrangement uses TRBV27 and TRBJ2-7, with 7 nucleotides matching TRBD1. This CDR3 region has 15 residues. The germline CDR1 and CDR2 sequences are MNHEY and SMNVEV (reference sequence). Trimming took 2 bases from V and 2 from J; bases not matched to a gene: 6. This chain's CDR3 is CASSLQRQGTYEQYF. In DNA form, the CDR3 reads TGTGCCAGCAGTTTACAGAGACAGGGAACCTACGAGCAGTACTTC.

V gene TRBV5-1 combines with J gene TRBJ2-1, with 7 nucleotides matching TRBD2. Germline V lookup: CDR1 SGHRS, CDR2 YFSETQ. CDR3 length: 16 amino acids. V was pared by 4 bases and J by 0 bases, with 7 bases of the junction left unmatched. DNA for the CDR3: TGCGCCAGCAGCGCGACTAGCCGGAGCTCCTACAATGAGCAGTTCTTC. Translating gives CASSATSRSSYNEQFF.

The chain combines TRBV28 with TRBJ2-7; 7 bases match TRBD1. V gave up 3 bases and J gave up 2 bases; unmatched junction bases: 4. Germline V gene sequence: CDR1 MDHEN, CDR2 SYDVKM. The CDR3 is made up of 14 amino acids. This chain's CDR3 is CASSFNRGPYEQYF. DNA for the CDR3: TGTGCCAGCAGTTTCAATAGGGGGCCCTACGAGCAGTACTTC.

The gene calls are TRBV27 and TRBJ2-7, with D maybe TRBD1 (6 bases). V gave up 8 bases and J gave up 2 bases, with 13 bases separating them. Germline V gene sequence: CDR1 MNHEY, CDR2 SMNVEV (reference sequence). The CDR3 length is 13 residues. CDR3 loop: CASRDTGTYEQYF. CDR3 nucleotide sequence: TGTGCCAGCCGGGACACAGGTACCTACGAGCAGTACTTC.

This clone was observed once. The chain carries TRBV2 and TRBJ2-1, with 12 bases aligning to TRBD2. Germline assignment: CDR1 SNHLY and CDR2 FYNNEI. The CDR3 spans 15 residues. V shed 5 bases and J 9 bases; nucleotides not matched to a gene: 8. CDR3 nucleotide sequence: TGTGCCAGCAGTTCGACTAGCGGGAGAGAGGGTGAGCAGTTCTTC. Translating gives CASSSTSGREGEQFF.

The chain employs TRBV5-1 and TRBJ2-5, with 7 nucleotides matching TRBD1. Germline CDR1 is SGHRS and CDR2 is YFSETQ. This CDR3 is 15 amino acids long. J gave up 3 bases and V 4 bases, and 9 bases lay outside the gene matches. The CDR3 DNA is TGCGCCAGCAGCCACCCCGACAGGGTTGAAGAGACCCAGTACTTC. Protein: CASSHPDRVEETQYF.

The chain uses TRBV19 and TRBJ1-2, with D possibly matching TRBD1 (5 bases). This CDR3 is 18 amino acids long. Per the germline V gene, CDR1 is LNHDA and CDR2 is SQIVND (reference sequence). With 7 bases removed from V and 6 bases from J, the gap between germline ends came to 30 bases. The CDR3 nucleotides are TGTGCCAGTACCCTCGACAGTCAGGTCCCCTCTTATGCGGATGGCTACACCTTC. It is translated as CASTLDSQVPSYADGYTF. Using reference TRBV19 and TRBJ1-2 for the parts outside the CDR3, the full variable domain is DGGITQSPKYLFRKEGQNVTLSCEQNLNHDAMYWYRQDPGQGLRLIYYSQIVNDFQKGDIAEGYSVSREKKESFPLTVTSAQKNPTAFYLCASTLDSQVPSYADGYTFGSGTRLTVV.

V is TRBV5-1 and J is TRBJ2-5; the match to TRBD2 covers 7 bases. Germline CDR1 and CDR2: SGHRS and YFSETQ. The CDR3 runs 16 residues. The V segment lost 0 bases and the J segment 3 bases; nucleotides outside the gene matches: 8. In DNA, the CDR3 is TGCGCCAGCAGCTTGGGCGCTAGCGGCAGGGAAGAGACCCAGTACTTC. It encodes CASSLGASGREETQYF.

The V and J genes are TRBV4-2 and TRBJ1-6; TRBD1 matches 7 bases. Germline V gene data show CDR1 as LGHNA and CDR2 as YNFKEQ. This CDR3 comprises 16 residues. With V trimmed by 1 base and J by 7 bases, 7 bases remained unmatched. CDR3 nucleotide sequence: TGTGCCAGCAGCCAAGTTACCGGGACAGAAAATTCACCCCTCCACTTT. Translating gives CASSQVTGTENSPLHF.

J is TRBJ2-7 and V is TRBV2, with 8 bases aligning to TRBD1. V dropped 2 bases and J dropped 6; count of bases not matched to a gene: 6. The CDR3 contains 14 residues. Germline V gene data show CDR1 as SNHLY and CDR2 as FYNNEI. The CDR3 reads CASSERETGAEQYF. The CDR3 region has the DNA TGTGCCAGCAGTGAAAGGGAGACAGGGGCCGAGCAGTACTTC.

The V and J genes are TRBV4-2 and TRBJ2-3; perhaps TRBD2 as D (5 bases). From germline, CDR1 is LGHNA and CDR2 YNFKEQ. V lost 0 bases to trimming and J lost 5 bases, with 18 bases between them. This CDR3 comprises 17 residues. In DNA, the CDR3 is TGTGCCAGCAGCCAAGATCCCCGGGGTGCTTTGGGAGATACGCAGTATTTT. As protein: CASSQDPRGALGDTQYF.

CDR3 DNA sequence: TGCGCCAGCAGCCTGGGACAGCTCACCGGGGAGCTGTTTTTT. It specifies CASSLGQLTGELFF. This chain joins TRBV5-1 and TRBJ2-2; 7 nucleotides align to TRBD1. J lost 4 bases, V lost 4 bases, and 4 bases had no gene match. CDR3 length: 14 residues. The germline CDR1 and CDR2 sequences are SGHRS and YFSETQ.

This clone has more than one count but fewer than ten. This chain links TRBV30 with TRBJ2-7; 13 bases fit TRBD2. The CDR3 contains 14 residues. Germline V gives CDR1 GTSNPN, CDR2 SVGIG (reference sequence). Trimming at V came to 0 bases and at J to 5 bases, leaving 1 base not matched to a gene. The CDR3 region has the DNA TGTGCCTGGAGTGTACTAGCGGGAGGGGACGAGCAGTACTTC. Translating it yields CAWSVLAGGDEQYF.

The gene calls are TRBV5-1 and TRBJ2-3, with a possible D match to TRBD2 (6 bases). Trimming shortened V by 0 bases and J by 1 base, and 9 bases separated the two germline ends. This CDR3 is built from 15 residues. CDR1 and CDR2 from the germline V gene are SGHRS and YFSETQ. CDR3 residues: CASSLGQRGTDTQYF. For the CDR3, the DNA is TGCGCCAGCAGCTTGGGCCAGCGGGGCACAGATACGCAGTATTTT.